Each of the 26 T cell receptor beta chains below was sequenced from the same sample in a study of cytomegalovirus exposure and HLA in healthy donors. Vbeta (60) and Jbeta (13) primers were used in the PCR. The repertoire was sequenced with immunoSEQ multiplex PCR; TCRdb's copy has only in-frame clones and lacks some. The profile covers about 150,000 clones, with 70% to 90% appearing a single time and 2% to 2.5% taken by the ten largest. Input material: PBMCs. These receptors all stem from a woman younger than 35 in good health and CMV-seronegative.

The table lists this clone with a count of one. The genes are TRBV30 and TRBJ2-3; 8 nucleotides match TRBD1. V lost 7 bases, J lost 2 bases, and 5 bases stayed unmatched. Germline lookup yields CDR1 GTSNPN and CDR2 SVGIG (reference sequence). The CDR3 runs 13 residues. The CDR3 sequence is CALTGGLTDTQYF. The CDR3 nucleotides are TGTGCCTTAACAGGGGGACTCACAGATACGCAGTATTTT. Complete variable domain (other parts from reference TRBV30 and TRBJ2-3): SQTIHQWPATLVQPVGSPLSLECTVEGTSNPNLYWYRQAAGRGLQLLFYSVGIGQISSEVPQNLSASRPQDRQFILSSKKLLLSDSGFYLCALTGGLTDTQYFGPGTRLTVL.

The chain uses TRBV6-5 and TRBJ2-3; D unclear. The CDR3 runs to 13 residues. V lost 0 bases and J lost 6, with 7 bases in between. Germline V gives CDR1 MNHEY, CDR2 SVGAGI. Here the CDR3 reads CASSYSPRDTQYF. CDR3 DNA sequence: TGTGCCAGCAGTTACTCCCCGCGGGATACGCAGTATTTT.

The V gene is TRBV9, the J gene TRBJ2-1; 8 bases agree with TRBD1. Trimming took 1 base from V and 2 from J; bases not matched to a gene: 14. Germline lookup yields CDR1 SGDLS and CDR2 YYNGEE. The CDR3 length is 19 residues. The chain's CDR3 is CASSVSGQVFLGTYNEQFF. CDR3 coding DNA: TGTGCCAGCAGCGTATCGGGACAGGTTTTTTTGGGTACCTACAATGAGCAGTTCTTC.

V and J are TRBV4-1 and TRBJ2-1, with TRBD2 matching over 8 bases. J was trimmed by 3 bases and V by 3 bases; bases with no gene match: 19. The CDR3 has 20 residues. Germline V CDR1 and CDR2: MGHRA, YSYEKL. The CDR3 loop reads CASSQPRWSGSPFGYNEQFF. CDR3 bases: TGCGCCAGCAGCCAGCCGCGATGGAGCGGGAGCCCCTTCGGCTACAATGAGCAGTTCTTC.

This clone was seen a single time. This chain connects TRBV4-2 to TRBJ2-2; perhaps TRBD2 as D (6 bases). Germline values: CDR1 LGHNA, CDR2 YNFKEQ. V was cut by 1 base and J by 6 bases, with 18 bases left in between. The CDR3 contains 17 residues. Here the CDR3 reads CASSQALSREAAGELFF. CDR3 bases: TGTGCCAGCAGCCAAGCCTTATCGCGGGAAGCCGCCGGGGAGCTGTTTTTT.

The chain couples TRBV7-9 to TRBJ2-5; 7 bases map to TRBD1. With V trimmed by 0 bases and J by 5 bases, 3 bases remained unmatched. The CDR3 spans 14 residues. The germline gives CDR1 SEHNR, CDR2 FQNEAQ (reference sequence). The CDR3 region is CASSLAGGTETQYF. In DNA, the CDR3 is TGTGCCAGCAGCTTAGCAGGGGGCACGGAGACCCAGTACTTC.

This chain connects TRBV7-9 to TRBJ2-7; D uncertain. V lost 6 bases and J 9 bases, leaving 12 bases between the germline ends. Germline CDR1 SEHNR, CDR2 FQNEAQ (reference sequence). The CDR3 totals 11 residues. CDR3 region: CASSRDIRQYF. The CDR3 DNA reads as TGTGCCAGCAGTCGAGACATCAGGCAGTACTTC.

The chain carries TRBV5-1 and TRBJ1-2; 7 nucleotides align to TRBD1. Losses at the gene ends were 0 bases for V and 5 bases for J; bases not matched to a gene: 1. This CDR3 spans 13 amino acids. Germline V gene data show CDR1 as SGHRS and CDR2 as YFSETQ. CDR3 nucleotides: TGCGCCAGCAGCTTGGTACAGGGGTATGGCTACACCTTC. Translated, it gives CASSLVQGYGYTF.

This chain uses TRBV7-2 with TRBJ1-4; 9 positions match TRBD1. The CDR3 loop spans 15 amino acids. In germline, CDR1 is SGHTA, CDR2 FQGNSA. The trim removed 6 bases at V and 7 bases at J, leaving 9 bases unmatched. As DNA, the CDR3 is TGTGCCAGCAGGAGACTCGGACAGGGGTTTGAAAAACTGTTTTTT. It yields the protein CASRRLGQGFEKLFF.

In nucleotides, the CDR3 is TGTGCCAGCAGCGTATCCTCTAGCGGGGGCATGCGGGGCGAGACCCAGTACTTC. Translated, it gives CASSVSSSGGMRGETQYF. The chain combines TRBV5-6 with TRBJ2-5; 10 nucleotides match TRBD2. CDR1 and CDR2 from the germline V gene are SGHDT and YYEEEE. This CDR3 is 18 amino acids long. The V and J ends lost 4 bases and 5 bases, in that order; junction bases with no gene match: 17.

This clone has just a few counts. The chain employs TRBV5-1 and TRBJ2-3, with no clear D. V gave up 4 bases and J gave up 0 bases, with 15 bases separating them. The germline gives CDR1 SGHRS, CDR2 YFSETQ. The CDR3 extends over 16 amino acids. CDR3 DNA: TGCGCCAGCAGCACGGGTAGCTCCCTTAGCACAGATACGCAGTATTTT. It codes for CASSTGSSLSTDTQYF.

This chain joins TRBV7-9 and TRBJ2-1; D possibly corresponds to TRBD1 (6 bases). CDR3 length equals 18 residues. Trimming cost V 0 bases and J 3 bases, with 18 bases left between them. In germline, CDR1 is SEHNR, CDR2 FQNEAQ (reference sequence). CDR3 in DNA: TGTGCCAGCAGCTTAGCAGTATGGGGGCAGGAAGTCTACAATGAGCAGTTCTTC. Amino acids: CASSLAVWGQEVYNEQFF.

This sequence joins TRBV11-2 and TRBJ2-7; 8 nucleotides line up with TRBD1. The CDR3 extends over 17 amino acids. V trimming: 5 bases; J trimming: 0 bases; junction bases outside the gene matches: 12. Germline CDR1 reads SGHAT; CDR2 reads FQNNGV. CDR3 sequence: CASSLFPRGRVSYEQYF. The CDR3 DNA reads as TGTGCCAGCAGCCTCTTTCCCAGGGGGCGCGTCTCCTACGAGCAGTACTTC.

The rearrangement joins TRBV4-3 to TRBJ2-7; TRBD2 might be the D (6 bases). The V end lost 1 base, the J end lost 2 bases, and 12 bases lay between the germline ends. CDR1 and CDR2 (germline): LGHNA, YSLEER. This CDR3 comprises 15 residues. The CDR3 is CASSQAGDPTYEQYF. CDR3 in DNA: TGCGCCAGCAGCCAAGCGGGGGACCCGACCTACGAGCAGTACTTC.

V and J are TRBV28 and TRBJ1-2; D is possibly TRBD1 (6 bases). Germline-derived CDR1 and CDR2 are MDHEN and SYDVKM. The CDR3 sequence is 16 residues long. Trimming removed 5 bases at V and 4 bases at J, with 20 bases between. In DNA, the CDR3 is TGTGCCAGCAGTCGCTCGGGACACTTAAACTCCTATGGCTACACCTTC. Translating gives CASSRSGHLNSYGYTF.

The V gene is TRBV7-9, the J gene TRBJ2-7; D remains ambiguous. Trimming stripped 7 bases from V and 0 bases from J, with 13 bases between. Germline CDR1 reads SEHNR; CDR2 reads FQNEAQ (reference sequence). The CDR3 runs to 14 residues. The CDR3 DNA is TGTGCCAGCACCCCTAGTGAGAGCTCCTACGAGCAGTACTTC. Translating it yields CASTPSESSYEQYF. The whole variable domain, remainder taken from reference TRBV7-9 and TRBJ2-7, is DTGVSQNPRHKITKRGQNVTFRCDPISEHNRLYWYRQTLGQGPEFLTYFQNEAQLEKSRLLSDRFSAERPKGSFSTLEIQRTEQGDSAMYLCASTPSESSYEQYFGPGTRLTVT.

The chain has TRBV5-4 and TRBJ2-1; 7 bases fit TRBD1. The V gene's germline CDR1 is SGHNT and CDR2 YYREEE (reference sequence). V trimming: 4 bases; J trimming: 1 base; junction bases outside the gene matches: 8. The CDR3 loop spans 16 amino acids. CDR3 amino acids: CASSRDRQGSYNEQFF. The CDR3, as DNA: TGTGCCAGCAGCCGGGACCGACAGGGATCCTACAATGAGCAGTTCTTC.

J is TRBJ2-5 and V is TRBV9; 14 nucleotides match TRBD2. The CDR3 extends over 15 amino acids. Germline-derived CDR1 and CDR2 are SGDLS and YYNGEE. V shed 3 bases and J 5 bases; nucleotides not matched to a gene: 3. The CDR3 bases are TGTGCCAGCAGCGAGACTAGCGGGAGGGAGGAGACCCAGTACTTC. Translating it yields CASSETSGREETQYF.

This chain uses TRBV7-2 with TRBJ1-1, with D perhaps TRBD1 (5 bases). V lost 4 bases and J lost 1, with 7 bases in between. Germline CDR1 and CDR2: SGHTA and FQGNSA. This CDR3 region has 13 residues. The CDR3 region is CASSWDSNTEAFF. For the CDR3, the DNA is TGTGCCAGCAGCTGGGACTCGAACACTGAAGCTTTCTTT.

The genes are TRBV27 and TRBJ1-5; 8 positions match TRBD1. This CDR3 has 17 residues. V dropped 0 bases and J dropped 5; count of bases not matched to a gene: 9. CDR1 and CDR2 (germline): MNHEY, SMNVEV (reference sequence). In DNA, the CDR3 is TGTGCCAGCAGTTTATCTTCCGTCAGGGGGCTGCATCAGCCCCAGCATTTT. The encoded protein is CASSLSSVRGLHQPQHF.

This chain connects TRBV27 to TRBJ1-2, with TRBD1 identical over 8 bases. This CDR3 is 13 amino acids long. The J segment lost 8 bases and the V segment lost 4 bases, leaving 6 bases of the junction unmatched. Germline V CDR1 and CDR2: MNHEY, SMNVEV (reference sequence). CDR3 amino acids: CASSYAGGIGYTF. CDR3 nucleotide sequence: TGTGCCAGCAGTTATGCAGGGGGCATAGGCTACACCTTC.

The chain is built from TRBV19 and TRBJ2-7, with unresolved D. V was pared by 3 bases and J by 0 bases, with 12 bases between. There are 15 residues in the CDR3. Germline assignment: CDR1 LNHDA and CDR2 SQIVND (reference sequence). The CDR3 protein is CASSISPDFSYEQYF. CDR3 DNA: TGTGCCAGTAGTATTTCGCCAGACTTCTCCTACGAGCAGTACTTC.

Comment on this clone: One end of the junction fails to match germline, which may point to a read error. V is TRBV7-9 and J is TRBJ2-4; 8 nucleotides agree with TRBD1. Germline CDR1 SEHNR, CDR2 FQNEAQ (reference sequence). The CDR3 is made up of 11 amino acids. CDR3 in amino acids: CASSTRTGLVF. The CDR3 DNA follows: TGTGCCAGCAGCACCCGGACAGGGTTGGTCTTC.

V gene TRBV7-9 combines with J gene TRBJ2-1; D is possibly TRBD2 (6 bases). The CDR3 is 15 residues long. From germline, CDR1 is SEHNR and CDR2 FQNEAQ (reference sequence). The V gene lost 6 bases and the J gene lost 0 bases, with 12 bases spanning the gap. Written as DNA, the CDR3 is TGTGCCAGCAGGGTTGGAGGGACCTCCTACAATGAGCAGTTCTTC. It encodes CASRVGGTSYNEQFF.

V is TRBV6-5 and J is TRBJ1-6; D is unclear. This CDR3 has 13 residues. The germline gives CDR1 MNHEY, CDR2 SVGAGI. Trimming removed 5 bases from V and 9 bases from J, with 11 bases in between. CDR3 sequence reads: CASSRGKGSPLHF. The CDR3 DNA reads as TGTGCCAGCAGTAGAGGGAAGGGTTCACCCCTCCACTTT.

The chain uses TRBV11-3 and TRBJ2-3, with TRBD1 identical over 8 bases. Per the germline V gene, CDR1 is SGHNT and CDR2 is YENEEA. Trimming at V came to 5 bases and at J to 5 bases, leaving 6 bases not matched to a gene. The CDR3 is made up of 14 amino acids. CDR3 region: CASSPGGRGDTQYF. CDR3 nucleotides: TGTGCCAGCAGCCCAGGGGGCAGGGGAGATACGCAGTATTTT.